Presented here are 2 T cell receptor beta chains from one specimen sequenced in a study of OX40 agonist ivuxolimab in advanced cancers. Libraries were prepared by immunoSEQ multiplex PCR; TCRdb keeps only in-frame clonotypes and omits some of them. The table has some 120,000 clones, around 93% seen once; the top ten hold roughly 0.8%. This sample comprised CD4+ or CD8+ T cells sorted from blood, obtained in a trial of the OX40 agonist ivuxolimab. The receptors shown here come from an adult with an advanced solid tumor such as melanoma, head and neck, liver or kidney cancer.

This chain uses TRBV5-4 with TRBJ1-2; no reliable D call. Trimming pared 0 bases from V and 8 bases from J, leaving 17 bases between. Germline values: CDR1 SGHNT, CDR2 YYREEE (reference sequence). The CDR3 extends over 15 amino acids. The CDR3 spells CASSLGRELGYGYTF. CDR3 coding DNA: TGTGCCAGCAGCTTGGGGAGGGAGTTAGGGTACGGCTACACCTTC.

Note on this clone: Additional DNA sequences in this sample encode the identical CDR3. This rearrangement joins TRBV6-5 to TRBJ2-1; D is undetermined. Trimming cost V 5 bases and J 0 bases, with 8 bases left between them. Per the germline V gene, CDR1 is MNHEY and CDR2 is SVGAGI. The CDR3 is 14 residues long. The CDR3 bases are TGTGCCAGCAGTCCACTAAGCTCCTACAATGAGCAGTTCTTC. The encoded protein is CASSPLSSYNEQFF.